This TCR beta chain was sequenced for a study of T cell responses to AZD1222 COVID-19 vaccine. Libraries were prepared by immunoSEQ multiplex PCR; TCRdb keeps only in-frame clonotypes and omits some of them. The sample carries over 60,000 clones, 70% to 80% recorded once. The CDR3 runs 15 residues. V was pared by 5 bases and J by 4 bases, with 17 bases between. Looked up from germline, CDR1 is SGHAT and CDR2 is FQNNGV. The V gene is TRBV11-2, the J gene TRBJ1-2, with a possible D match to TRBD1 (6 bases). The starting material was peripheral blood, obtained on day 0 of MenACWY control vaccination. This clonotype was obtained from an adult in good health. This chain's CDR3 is CASSIRGGRGYGYTF. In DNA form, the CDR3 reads TGTGCCAGCAGCATCAGGGGTGGTAGAGGCTATGGCTACACCTTC. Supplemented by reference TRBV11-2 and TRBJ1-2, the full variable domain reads EAGVAQSPRYKIIEKRQSVAFWCNPISGHATLYWYQQILGQGPKLLIQFQNNGVVDDSQLPKDRFSAERLKGVDSTLKIQPAKLEDSAVYLCASSIRGGRGYGYTFGSGTRLTVV.